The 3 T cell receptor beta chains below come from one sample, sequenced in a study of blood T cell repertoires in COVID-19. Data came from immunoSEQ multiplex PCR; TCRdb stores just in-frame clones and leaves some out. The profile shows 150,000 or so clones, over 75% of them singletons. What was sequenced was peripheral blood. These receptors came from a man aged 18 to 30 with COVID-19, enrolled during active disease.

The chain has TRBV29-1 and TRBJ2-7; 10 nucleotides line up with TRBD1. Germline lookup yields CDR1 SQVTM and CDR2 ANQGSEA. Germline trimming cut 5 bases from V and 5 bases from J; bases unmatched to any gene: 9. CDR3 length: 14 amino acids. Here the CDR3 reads CSVWAGTGAHEQYF. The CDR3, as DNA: TGCAGCGTTTGGGCCGGGACAGGGGCCCACGAGCAGTACTTC.

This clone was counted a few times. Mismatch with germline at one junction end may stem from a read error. The CDR3 nucleotides are TGTGCCAGCAGCGAATCGGTAGAGAGGGTGTATGGCTACACCTTC. Translating it yields CASSESVERVYGYTF. The genes are TRBV25-1 and TRBJ1-2; D is unclear. There are 15 residues in the CDR3. The germline V gene has CDR1 MGHDK and CDR2 SYGVNS.

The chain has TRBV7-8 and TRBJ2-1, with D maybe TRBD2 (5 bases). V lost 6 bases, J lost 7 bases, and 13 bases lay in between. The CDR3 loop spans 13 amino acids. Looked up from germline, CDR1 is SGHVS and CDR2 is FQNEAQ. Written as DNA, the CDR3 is TGTGCCAGCAGACCTAGACTACCGAATGAGCAGTTCTTC. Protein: CASRPRLPNEQFF.